These T cell receptor beta chains were read from a single sample in a study of cytomegalovirus exposure and HLA in healthy donors. Some clones are missing from TCRdb's copy, which holds only in-frame ones; the method was immunoSEQ multiplex PCR. Found here are 100,000 to 150,000 clones, 80% of them singletons; the top ten hold 5.3%. Sequencing was carried out using PBMCs. The receptors come from a man aged 25 to 40 in good health and CMV-seronegative. Each CDR3 is given with its conserved first and last residue. The order of the fields is V gene, J gene, D gene, CDR3 protein. D genes are given only for firm matches.

TRBV28	TRBJ1-5	NA	CASRQGVWQPQHF
TRBV19	TRBJ1-5	NA	CASRMQGNQPQHF
TRBV14	TRBJ1-1	NA	CASSQIGGIMNTEAFF
TRBV5-5	TRBJ2-7	NA	CASSLGQYEQYF
TRBV19	TRBJ2-7	TRBD1	CASSMGQVPYEQYF
TRBV7-2	TRBJ2-2	TRBD2	CASSFTGEGRELFF
TRBV5-6	TRBJ2-1	TRBD2	CASSYGLAGEHEQFF
TRBV19	TRBJ2-3	NA	CASSIRSGRTDTQYF
TRBV7-9	TRBJ2-1	NA	CASSHRTSSYNEQFF
TRBV19	TRBJ2-7	TRBD1	CASSVRTGTYEQYF
TRBV9	TRBJ2-7	TRBD1	CASSPQGQGAHEQYF
TRBV4-3	TRBJ2-2	NA	CASSQERMNTGELFF
TRBV19	TRBJ1-4	TRBD1	CASSPRTGGVEKLFF
TRBV7-8	TRBJ1-6	NA	CASSLVRGNSPLHF
TRBV9	TRBJ2-3	NA	CASSVGLQDTQYF
TRBV27	TRBJ1-2	TRBD1	CASSLRTPTGGYGYTF
TRBV11-2	TRBJ2-7	TRBD2	CASSPRQPLAEISYEQYF
TRBV28	TRBJ1-2	TRBD1	CASADRGPNYGYTF
TRBV19	TRBJ1-1	TRBD1	CASSTETGTDDQAFF
TRBV7-9	TRBJ1-2	NA	CASSSQGTGYTF
TRBV5-4	TRBJ2-2	NA	CASSLGGQSNTGELFF
TRBV5-1	TRBJ2-7	TRBD2	CASREGTSGGNEQYF
TRBV21-1	TRBJ2-5	NA	CASSPRTGQQETQYF
TRBV9	TRBJ2-1	NA	CASTSSPNSYNEQFF
TRBV15	TRBJ2-2	NA	CATSVGDSEVGELFF
TRBV6-1	TRBJ2-5	TRBD2	CASMETSGTQETQYF
TRBV19	TRBJ1-2	TRBD1	CASSDRGINYGYTF
TRBV5-1	TRBJ2-1	TRBD2	CASSFSSGRRNEQFF
TRBV28	TRBJ1-4	TRBD1	CASSPSGTGTTNEKLFF
TRBV10-3	TRBJ1-6	TRBD1	CAISATGERNSPLHF
TRBV6-6	TRBJ2-7	NA	CASGYGETYEQYF
TRBV29-1	TRBJ2-2	NA	CSVAGTGELFF
TRBV4-1	TRBJ1-2	NA	CASSRPMGGYYGYTF
TRBV5-6	TRBJ2-3	TRBD2	CASRTSGESQYF
TRBV2	TRBJ1-5	TRBD1	CASSDRGQPQHF
TRBV27	TRBJ2-1	TRBD1	CASSSGTGGRGEQFF
TRBV5-1	TRBJ1-2	NA	CASGDPQGQGYTF
TRBV5-4	TRBJ2-7	NA	CASSEGWDSYEQYF
TRBV11-3	TRBJ2-1	NA	CASSSTVNEQFF
TRBV5-1	TRBJ2-3	TRBD2	CASSFFPTSGYTDTQYF
TRBV13	NA	TRBD2	CASRRGRGNEQYF
TRBV4-1	TRBJ2-5	TRBD2	CASSPLAGGTQYF
TRBV28	TRBJ2-7	TRBD2	CASSLPSGSSPYEQYF
TRBV5-6	TRBJ2-1	TRBD2	CASSLLAGGEQFF
TRBV29-1	TRBJ2-1	TRBD2	CSVRLANNNEQFF
TRBV7-2	TRBJ2-3	NA	CASSLSAPTPDTQYF
TRBV29-1	TRBJ2-3	TRBD1	CSAEVDRDTQYF
TRBV28	TRBJ1-2	NA	CASSPGELGYTF
TRBV28	TRBJ1-2	NA	CASSPGVLLGYTF
TRBV2	TRBJ2-4	TRBD2	CASTRGGPNIQYF
TRBV5-1	TRBJ1-2	TRBD1	CASSATGVRYGYTF
TRBV28	TRBJ2-5	NA	CASSRLGQETQYF
TRBV2	TRBJ1-3	NA	CASSVIGGLAGNTIYF
TRBV11-3	TRBJ2-3	TRBD2	CASSLGTSGRTDTQYF
TRBV11-2	TRBJ2-7	NA	CASSSLQQYF
TRBV10-3	TRBJ2-1	NA	CAIRIEGEQFF
TRBV6-6	TRBJ1-1	NA	CASVRKIGVNTETFF
TRBV29-1	TRBJ1-1	TRBD1	CSGLGQANMNTEAFF
TRBV2	TRBJ2-7	NA	CASAQGEQYF